The 8 T cell receptor beta chains presented below share a single source sample, sequenced in a study of memory CD4+ T cells and cytomegalovirus serostatus. The protocol was immunoSEQ multiplex PCR, while the TCRdb copy is restricted to in-frame clones and leaves out a portion. The profile shows roughly 86,000 clones, 80% of them singletons. The sort gate was single viable CD3+CD4+CD8-CD45RO+ cells for memory CD4+ T cells. What was sequenced was memory CD4+ T cells from blood. The origin of the receptors is an adult in good health and CMV-seropositive.

This chain uses TRBV9 with TRBJ2-1; 12 positions match TRBD2. With V trimmed by 5 bases and J by 7 bases, 13 bases remained unmatched. The CDR3 extends over 17 amino acids. In germline, CDR1 is SGDLS, CDR2 YYNGEE. CDR3 bases: TGTGCCAGCAGGCCTCCGGGACTAGCGGGCCCTGGGAATGAGCAGTTCTTC. Its translation: CASRPPGLAGPGNEQFF.

This clone was seen only once. The chain employs TRBV19 and TRBJ1-5; 7 bases agree with TRBD1. From germline, CDR1 is LNHDA and CDR2 SQIVND (reference sequence). The J segment lost 7 bases and the V segment lost 7 bases, leaving 16 bases of the junction unmatched. The CDR3 has 16 residues. Written as DNA, the CDR3 is TGTGCCAGTAAGGGTCGACAGGGAGCACCGAGGCAGCCCCAGCATTTT. It translates to CASKGRQGAPRQPQHF.

The chain employs TRBV10-3 and TRBJ2-2; TRBD2 might be the D (6 bases). The V and J ends lost 11 bases and 0 bases respectively, with 10 bases between them. CDR1 ENHRY and CDR2 SYGVKD come from the germline V gene. The CDR3 sequence is 13 residues long. CDR3 region: CAVRGSNTGELFF. As DNA, the CDR3 is TGTGCCGTCCGGGGGTCGAACACCGGGGAGCTGTTTTTT.

The J gene is TRBJ2-1, the V gene TRBV5-4; D possibly corresponds to TRBD2 (6 bases). The germline CDR1 and CDR2 sequences are SGHNT and YYREEE (reference sequence). V lost 1 base to trimming and J lost 9 bases, with 8 bases between them. This CDR3 is 12 amino acids long. CDR3 residues: CASSLREPEQFF. For the CDR3, the DNA is TGTGCCAGCAGCTTGCGGGAGCCTGAGCAGTTCTTC. Supplemented by reference TRBV5-4 and TRBJ2-1, the full variable domain reads ETGVTQSPTHLIKTRGQQVTLRCSSQSGHNTVSWYQQALGQGPQFIFQYYREEENGRGNFPPRFSGLQFPNYSSELNVNALELDDSALYLCASSLREPEQFFGPGTRLTVL.

The chain has TRBV4-2 and TRBJ1-1; D is perhaps TRBD1 (6 bases). The V end was cut by 7 bases, the J end by 4 bases, with 13 bases between. The CDR3 runs 13 residues. Per germline, CDR1 LGHNA and CDR2 YNFKEQ. CDR3 residues: CASTGEQGTEAFF. The DNA for the CDR3 is TGTGCCAGCACAGGGGAGCAGGGCACTGAAGCTTTCTTT.

The V gene is TRBV5-1, the J gene TRBJ2-7; 12 nucleotides line up with TRBD2. CDR1 and CDR2 (germline): SGHRS, YFSETQ. The CDR3 length is 16 residues. V shed 3 bases and J 3 bases; nucleotides not matched to a gene: 7. CDR3 amino acids: CASSSSSGRAFYEQYF. The CDR3 nucleotides are TGCGCCAGCAGCTCCTCTAGCGGGAGGGCCTTCTACGAGCAGTACTTC.

V is TRBV28 and J is TRBJ2-1; TRBD2 agrees at 7 bases. The germline CDR1 and CDR2 sequences are MDHEN and SYDVKM. The ends lost 2 bases at V and 2 bases at J; junction bases unmatched: 6. The CDR3 has 16 amino acids. CDR3 sequence reads: CASSLGGRDPYNEQFF. CDR3 bases: TGTGCCAGCAGTTTAGGTGGGAGGGACCCCTACAATGAGCAGTTCTTC.

A note on this clone: This CDR3 is also generated by other DNA sequences in the sample. This chain connects TRBV18 to TRBJ1-1, with D unclear. The CDR3 covers 14 residues. Per the germline V gene, CDR1 is KGHSH and CDR2 is LQKENI. Trimming left V 3 bases short and J 1 base short, with 9 bases between. Written as DNA, the CDR3 is TGTGCCAGCTCACCTGCCACCGGGAACACTGAAGCTTTCTTT. Its protein product is CASSPATGNTEAFF.